This passage covers 8 T cell receptor beta chains from one sample sequenced in a study of CD8 T cells in Susac syndrome. RNA was extracted with the RNeasy kit, and a quantity of about 0.45 to 1 ug was reverse transcribed using random hexamers. TCRdb redid the calling of the immunoSEQ multiplex PCR reads with MiXCR, one entry per CDR3 protein. The repertoire has about 100,000 distinct CDR3 sequences, roughly 96% of them found once; the top ten carry approximately 0.3%. The sample consisted of CD8+ T cells from PBMCs. These TCRs come from a human donor with Susac syndrome.

This rearrangement joins TRBV6-2 or TRBV6-3 to TRBJ2-5, with 7 bases matching TRBD1. V lost 6 bases and J lost 5; bases outside the gene matches: 9. The germline V gene encodes CDR1 MNHEY and CDR2 SVGEGT. CDR3 size: 14 residues. DNA of the CDR3: TGTGCCAGCAGCCACCTTCGACAGGGTGAGACCCAGTACTTC. Translated, it gives CASSHLRQGETQYF.

The V call is TRBV29-1, the J call TRBJ2-3; D gene ambiguous. Trimming cost V 4 bases and J 2 bases, with 16 bases left between them. There are 15 residues in the CDR3. From germline, CDR1 is SQVTM and CDR2 ANQGSEA. CDR3: CSVGPARRPTDTQYF. As DNA, the CDR3 is TGCAGCGTTGGACCCGCGCGGAGACCCACAGATACGCAGTATTTT.

This chain connects TRBV28 to TRBJ1-5; possible D gene TRBD1, 5 bases. Trimming stripped 5 bases from V and 3 bases from J, with 11 bases between. The length of the CDR3 is 14 residues. The germline V gene encodes CDR1 MDHEN and CDR2 SYDVKM. The CDR3 DNA reads as TGTGCCAGCAGTACCGGGACGGTCAATCAGCCCCAGCATTTT. Residues: CASSTGTVNQPQHF.

The chain employs TRBV14 and TRBJ1-1, with no clear D. Germline values: CDR1 SGHDN, CDR2 FVKESK. The germline V and J ends were trimmed by 0 bases and 11 bases, with 13 bases remaining between them. The CDR3 loop spans 13 amino acids. The chain's CDR3 is CASSQDLGVGAFF. CDR3 DNA sequence: TGTGCCAGCAGCCAAGATCTCGGGGTGGGTGCTTTCTTT.

This chain links TRBV29-1 with TRBJ1-1; TRBD1 matches at 7 bases. Germline lookup yields CDR1 SQVTM and CDR2 ANQGSEA. V shed 5 bases and J 6 bases; nucleotides not matched to a gene: 18. The CDR3 covers 16 residues. CDR3 DNA: TGCAGCGTTACAGTAAGGGGGCGCCGGAACTTACCTGAAGCTTTCTTT. This gives the protein CSVTVRGRRNLPEAFF. The full variable domain, completed using reference TRBV29-1 and TRBJ1-1, is SAVISQKPSRDICQRGTSLTIQCQVDSQVTMMFWYRQQPGQSLTLIATANQGSEATYESGFVIDKFPISRPNLTFSTLTVSNMSPEDSSIYLCSVTVRGRRNLPEAFFGQGTRLTVV.

The chain recombines TRBV4-1 with TRBJ1-2; D uncertain. V lost 2 bases, J lost 7 bases, and 14 bases lay in between. CDR3 size: 14 residues. The germline gives CDR1 MGHRA, CDR2 YSYEKL. The CDR3 DNA is TGCGCCAGCAGCCAACTCATCACGGAACGTGGCTACACCTTC. Protein sequence: CASSQLITERGYTF.

V gene TRBV5-6 combines with J gene TRBJ1-2; D gene unclear. Germline-derived CDR1 and CDR2 are SGHDT and YYEEEE. This CDR3 is built from 12 residues. Trimming pared 0 bases from V and 3 bases from J, leaving 3 bases between. CDR3 bases: TGTGCCAGCAGCTTGGAGGACTATGGCTACACCTTC. It is translated as CASSLEDYGYTF.

This clonotype appeared a single time. The chain combines TRBV28 with TRBJ2-7; no definite D call. The V gene's germline CDR1 is MDHEN and CDR2 SYDVKM. This CDR3 contains 15 residues. Trimming stripped 5 bases from V and 5 bases from J, with 19 bases between. As DNA, the CDR3 is TGTGCCAGCAGTAGGGATTGGCAAACGGCCCACGAGCAGTACTTC. As protein: CASSRDWQTAHEQYF.